This is a list of T cell receptor beta chains from one sample in a study of cytomegalovirus exposure and HLA in healthy donors. The repertoire was sequenced with immunoSEQ multiplex PCR; TCRdb's copy has only in-frame clones and lacks some. This sample carries around 130,000 clones, nearly 90% of them seen once, and the ten largest clones take around 3.4%. The sample comprised PBMCs. The receptors come from a man younger than 45 in good health and CMV-seronegative. Both conserved end residues are part of each CDR3. A D gene is named only where the DNA matches it firmly. Rows give clone size only sometimes, using once, few, many, or a class for an expanded clone.

CDR3 DNA: TGTGCCAGCAGCTTGGCAGGGGAGGGGGACGAGCAGTACTTC; CDR3 protein: CASSLAGEGDEQYF; clone size: NA; V gene: TRBV5-8; D gene: NA; J gene: TRBJ2-7
CDR3 DNA: TGTGCCAGCAGTCCAACCAAATGGCCAGGAGATACGCAGTATTTT; CDR3 protein: CASSPTKWPGDTQYF; clone size: NA; V gene: TRBV28; D gene: NA; J gene: TRBJ2-3
CDR3 DNA: TGCGCCAGCAGTGATAGACAGGCTGGCGGCTACACCTTC; CDR3 protein: CASSDRQAGGYTF; clone size: NA; V gene: TRBV10-1; D gene: NA; J gene: TRBJ1-2
CDR3 DNA: TGTGCCAGCAGGCCGGACAGGGGGATTAAGCCCCAGCATTTT; CDR3 protein: CASRPDRGIKPQHF; clone size: NA; V gene: TRBV28; D gene: TRBD1; J gene: TRBJ1-5
CDR3 DNA: TGCGCCAGCAGTGTAGGACAGGCCTACGAGCAGTACTTC; CDR3 protein: CASSVGQAYEQYF; clone size: NA; V gene: TRBV10-2; D gene: TRBD1; J gene: TRBJ2-7
CDR3 DNA: TGTGCCAGCAGTCGGTCTAGCGGGAACACCGGGGAGCTGTTTTTT; CDR3 protein: CASSRSSGNTGELFF; clone size: NA; V gene: TRBV9; D gene: TRBD2; J gene: TRBJ2-2
CDR3 DNA: TGTGCCAGCGGTACTAACACTGAAGCTTTCTTT; CDR3 protein: CASGTNTEAFF; clone size: NA; V gene: TRBV28; D gene: NA; J gene: TRBJ1-1
CDR3 DNA: TGTGCCACCTCGGTGGGGCTGACTCCTGGAAACACCATATATTTT; CDR3 protein: CATSVGLTPGNTIYF; clone size: NA; V gene: TRBV19; D gene: NA; J gene: TRBJ1-3
CDR3 DNA: TGTGCCAGCAGCTTAGGACAGACCAATTCACCCCTCCACTTT; CDR3 protein: CASSLGQTNSPLHF; clone size: NA; V gene: TRBV7-9; D gene: NA; J gene: TRBJ1-6
CDR3 DNA: TGTGCCAGCAGTTTGGTGACAGGGACCGCCGAGCAGTACTTC; CDR3 protein: CASSLVTGTAEQYF; clone size: NA; V gene: TRBV27; D gene: TRBD1; J gene: TRBJ2-7
CDR3 DNA: TGTGCCAGCAGCCAAGTCCAGGGGACCTACACCTTC; CDR3 protein: CASSQVQGTYTF; clone size: NA; V gene: TRBV4-2; D gene: NA; J gene: TRBJ1-2
CDR3 DNA: TGTGCCAGCAGTTTTTTCCCACCCTCCTACTACGAGCAGTACTTC; CDR3 protein: CASSFFPPSYYEQYF; clone size: NA; V gene: TRBV6-5; D gene: NA; J gene: TRBJ2-7
CDR3 DNA: TGTGCCAGCAGTTCCGCCGGGGTGGGCAATCAGCCCCAGCATTTT; CDR3 protein: CASSSAGVGNQPQHF; clone size: NA; V gene: TRBV28; D gene: NA; J gene: TRBJ1-5
CDR3 DNA: TGTGCCAGCAGTGAAATCCGGGGGAAATACGAGCAGTACTTC; CDR3 protein: CASSEIRGKYEQYF; clone size: NA; V gene: TRBV6-1; D gene: NA; J gene: TRBJ2-7
CDR3 DNA: TGTGCCAGCAGCCTAGTATCGGGCAGGGGAGCACCCCTCCACTTT; CDR3 protein: CASSLVSGRGAPLHF; clone size: NA; V gene: TRBV6-6; D gene: NA; J gene: TRBJ1-6
CDR3 DNA: TGTGCCAGCAGCTTGGAATTAGCTTCGGATGAGCAGTTCTTC; CDR3 protein: CASSLELASDEQFF; clone size: NA; V gene: TRBV5-6; D gene: NA; J gene: TRBJ2-1
CDR3 DNA: TGTGCCAGCGGGAGGGAGGGTTTGAGCAATCAGCCCCAGCATTTT; CDR3 protein: CASGREGLSNQPQHF; clone size: NA; V gene: TRBV2; D gene: NA; J gene: TRBJ1-5
CDR3 DNA: TGCGCCAGCAGCTTGGCGGGGACAGGGGAGGGCTACACCTTC; CDR3 protein: CASSLAGTGEGYTF; clone size: NA; V gene: TRBV5-1; D gene: TRBD1; J gene: TRBJ1-2
CDR3 DNA: TGTGCCAGTAGTATAGTACGCGCGAACACCGGGGAGCTGTTTTTT; CDR3 protein: CASSIVRANTGELFF; clone size: once; V gene: TRBV19; D gene: NA; J gene: TRBJ2-2
CDR3 DNA: TGTGCCAGCAGTTACGGGACAGGTAACACTGAAGCTTTCTTT; CDR3 protein: CASSYGTGNTEAFF; clone size: NA; V gene: TRBV6-5; D gene: TRBD1; J gene: TRBJ1-1
CDR3 DNA: TGTGCCAGCAGCTTAGTGGCAGGGGGTAACAACTATGGCTACACCTTC; CDR3 protein: CASSLVAGGNNYGYTF; clone size: NA; V gene: TRBV7-6; D gene: TRBD1; J gene: TRBJ1-2
CDR3 DNA: TGTGCCAGCAGAGCTCGGGGTCAGCAGTACTTC; CDR3 protein: CASRARGQQYF; clone size: NA; V gene: TRBV2; D gene: NA; J gene: TRBJ2-5
CDR3 DNA: TGTGCCAGCAGCACCCCCCACCTCACTGATCAGTACTTC; CDR3 protein: CASSTPHLTDQYF; clone size: NA; V gene: TRBV7-9; D gene: NA; J gene: TRBJ2-4
CDR3 DNA: TGTGCCAGCAGACCCACAGGTACCTCTGGAAACACCATATATTTT; CDR3 protein: CASRPTGTSGNTIYF; clone size: NA; V gene: TRBV2; D gene: NA; J gene: TRBJ1-3
CDR3 DNA: TGCGCCAGCAGCCAAGGACTAGCGGGGGGGTACAATGAGCAGTTCTTC; CDR3 protein: CASSQGLAGGYNEQFF; clone size: once; V gene: TRBV4-3; D gene: TRBD2; J gene: TRBJ2-1
CDR3 DNA: TGTGCCAGCAGTTTCGGGACAGGGCACTACGAGCAGTACTTC; CDR3 protein: CASSFGTGHYEQYF; clone size: NA; V gene: TRBV27; D gene: TRBD1; J gene: TRBJ2-7
CDR3 DNA: TGTGCCAGCAGCGACGTGACAGGTACCTACGAGCAGTACTTC; CDR3 protein: CASSDVTGTYEQYF; clone size: NA; V gene: TRBV5-6; D gene: NA; J gene: TRBJ2-7
CDR3 DNA: TGCGCCAGCAGCCCCCAGCGGGGGGGCTACGAGCAGTACTTC; CDR3 protein: CASSPQRGGYEQYF; clone size: NA; V gene: TRBV4-1; D gene: TRBD2; J gene: TRBJ2-7
CDR3 DNA: TGTGCCAGCAGCCTTGACAGGGGCTATGGCTACACCTTC; CDR3 protein: CASSLDRGYGYTF; clone size: NA; V gene: TRBV7-9; D gene: TRBD1; J gene: TRBJ1-2
CDR3 DNA: TGTGCCAGCAGTCGAACCGGGACAGGAGGGGGCTACACCTTC; CDR3 protein: CASSRTGTGGGYTF; clone size: NA; V gene: TRBV28; D gene: TRBD1; J gene: TRBJ1-2
CDR3 DNA: TGCGCCAGCAGCTTGTACCCAGGGAACGGCTACACCTTC; CDR3 protein: CASSLYPGNGYTF; clone size: NA; V gene: TRBV5-1; D gene: NA; J gene: TRBJ1-2
CDR3 DNA: TGTGCCAGCAGTGACTCGGGCGGGGAGGACACGCAGTATTTT; CDR3 protein: CASSDSGGEDTQYF; clone size: NA; V gene: TRBV6-4; D gene: NA; J gene: TRBJ2-3
CDR3 DNA: TGTGCCAGTAGTAGCCCGGGAGGGGGACCTCCCCGGGACGAGCAGTACTTC; CDR3 protein: CASSSPGGGPPRDEQYF; clone size: NA; V gene: TRBV19; D gene: TRBD2; J gene: TRBJ2-7
CDR3 DNA: TGTGCCAGTAGCCCACTACCCGGGAGGGGAGGCAATCAGCCCCAGCATTTT; CDR3 protein: CASSPLPGRGGNQPQHF; clone size: NA; V gene: TRBV19; D gene: NA; J gene: TRBJ1-5
CDR3 DNA: TGCAGCGTTGGGGGAGAGACAGGGCTCTACGAGCAGTACTTC; CDR3 protein: CSVGGETGLYEQYF; clone size: NA; V gene: TRBV29-1; D gene: TRBD1; J gene: TRBJ2-7
CDR3 DNA: TGTGCCAGCAGCGTAGCTACAACGGGGATGGCATCCATCCTCTATGGCTACACCTTC; CDR3 protein: CASSVATTGMASILYGYTF; clone size: NA; V gene: TRBV9; D gene: NA; J gene: TRBJ1-2
CDR3 DNA: TGTGCCAGCAGCGGCGGAACCTTAGGAGGCTACACCTTC; CDR3 protein: CASSGGTLGGYTF; clone size: NA; V gene: TRBV14; D gene: NA; J gene: TRBJ1-2
CDR3 DNA: TGTGCCAGCAGCGAGGTAGGGACAATCGAACTTACCGGGGAGCTGTTTTTT; CDR3 protein: CASSEVGTIELTGELFF; clone size: once; V gene: TRBV5-6; D gene: NA; J gene: TRBJ2-2
CDR3 DNA: TGTGCCAGCTCACCACAGCGCAGCTCCTACAATGAGCAGTTCTTC; CDR3 protein: CASSPQRSSYNEQFF; clone size: NA; V gene: TRBV18; D gene: NA; J gene: TRBJ2-1
CDR3 DNA: TGTGCCGCCCAACTCTGGGGAGCCCTGGGCTATGGCTACACCTTC; CDR3 protein: CAAQLWGALGYGYTF; clone size: NA; V gene: TRBV2; D gene: NA; J gene: TRBJ1-2
CDR3 DNA: TGCGCCAGCAGCCAACGGACAGGAGAGATAAATCAGCCCCAGCATTTT; CDR3 protein: CASSQRTGEINQPQHF; clone size: NA; V gene: TRBV4-3; D gene: TRBD1; J gene: TRBJ1-5
CDR3 DNA: TGCGCCAGCAGCCAAGATTTAGGGGGTTCCTACGAGCAGTACTTC; CDR3 protein: CASSQDLGGSYEQYF; clone size: NA; V gene: TRBV4-1; D gene: NA; J gene: TRBJ2-7
CDR3 DNA: TGCGCCAGCAGCTCGGGACTCCAAGAGACCCAGTACTTC; CDR3 protein: CASSSGLQETQYF; clone size: NA; V gene: TRBV5-1; D gene: NA; J gene: TRBJ2-5
CDR3 DNA: TGTGCCAGCAGCTTAGTGCCGGGAGTAGCAGATGGCTACACCTTC; CDR3 protein: CASSLVPGVADGYTF; clone size: NA; V gene: TRBV11-2; D gene: NA; J gene: TRBJ1-2
CDR3 DNA: TGCGCCAGCAGCCAAGACAACAGGACCCCGTACGAGCAGTACTTC; CDR3 protein: CASSQDNRTPYEQYF; clone size: NA; V gene: TRBV4-3; D gene: NA; J gene: TRBJ2-7
CDR3 DNA: TGTGCCAGCAGCGTAGGGGCCGAGAACACTGAAGCTTTCTTT; CDR3 protein: CASSVGAENTEAFF; clone size: NA; V gene: TRBV9; D gene: NA; J gene: TRBJ1-1
CDR3 DNA: TGTGCCAGTTCTTGGCGGGGCGGGGGGACAGTTTCCTACGAGCAGTACTTC; CDR3 protein: CASSWRGGGTVSYEQYF; clone size: NA; V gene: TRBV27; D gene: NA; J gene: TRBJ2-7
CDR3 DNA: TGTGCCAGCAGTGAAGACTACGGGGGACCCTCCTACGAGCAGTACTTC; CDR3 protein: CASSEDYGGPSYEQYF; clone size: NA; V gene: TRBV6-1; D gene: NA; J gene: TRBJ2-7
CDR3 DNA: TGTGCCAGCAGTGGTCAGGGGCTTAGGGAGACCCAGTACTTC; CDR3 protein: CASSGQGLRETQYF; clone size: NA; V gene: TRBV2; D gene: NA; J gene: TRBJ2-5
CDR3 DNA: TGCGCCAGCAGCGCCACCGGGACATCTAATGAAAAACTGTTTTTT; CDR3 protein: CASSATGTSNEKLFF; clone size: NA; V gene: TRBV5-1; D gene: NA; J gene: TRBJ1-4
CDR3 DNA: TGTGCCAGCAGCTTATGGCGGGGGGACAATGAGCAGTTCTTC; CDR3 protein: CASSLWRGDNEQFF; clone size: NA; V gene: TRBV11-2; D gene: TRBD2; J gene: TRBJ2-1
CDR3 DNA: TGTGCCAGCAGTAGTGGGAGTCAGCCCCAGCATTTT; CDR3 protein: CASSSGSQPQHF; clone size: NA; V gene: TRBV7-9; D gene: NA; J gene: TRBJ1-5
CDR3 DNA: TGTGCCAGCAGTGTTACAGGGTGGGGAATTGGAAACACCATATATTTT; CDR3 protein: CASSVTGWGIGNTIYF; clone size: NA; V gene: TRBV6-1; D gene: NA; J gene: TRBJ1-3
CDR3 DNA: TGTGCCAGCAGTGAAACGGTGAGCTCCTACGAGCAGTACTTC; CDR3 protein: CASSETVSSYEQYF; clone size: NA; V gene: TRBV2; D gene: NA; J gene: TRBJ2-7
CDR3 DNA: TGCGCCAGCAGTGAGTCCGATGGGGCTGGCTACACCTTC; CDR3 protein: CASSESDGAGYTF; clone size: NA; V gene: TRBV10-1; D gene: NA; J gene: TRBJ1-2
CDR3 DNA: TGCGCCAGCAGCACCTCCGACAGTCCTACGGGCGAGCAGTACTTC; CDR3 protein: CASSTSDSPTGEQYF; clone size: NA; V gene: TRBV5-1; D gene: NA; J gene: TRBJ2-7
CDR3 DNA: TGTGCCAGCACCTTGTTGCGGGCGGTGAACACTGAAGCTTTCTTT; CDR3 protein: CASTLLRAVNTEAFF; clone size: NA; V gene: TRBV28; D gene: NA; J gene: TRBJ1-1
CDR3 DNA: TGTGCCATCAGTGATCAGGACAGGGGAAATTCACCCCTCCACTTT; CDR3 protein: CAISDQDRGNSPLHF; clone size: NA; V gene: TRBV10-3; D gene: TRBD1; J gene: TRBJ1-6
CDR3 DNA: TGCGCCAGCAGCCCCCAGGCAGGGGGCTTCACCGGGGAGCTGTTTTTT; CDR3 protein: CASSPQAGGFTGELFF; clone size: once; V gene: TRBV4-1; D gene: TRBD1; J gene: TRBJ2-2
CDR3 DNA: TGTGCCAGCTCACCCGGGACAGAGCCGTCCCAGTACTTC; CDR3 protein: CASSPGTEPSQYF; clone size: NA; V gene: TRBV18; D gene: TRBD1; J gene: TRBJ2-5